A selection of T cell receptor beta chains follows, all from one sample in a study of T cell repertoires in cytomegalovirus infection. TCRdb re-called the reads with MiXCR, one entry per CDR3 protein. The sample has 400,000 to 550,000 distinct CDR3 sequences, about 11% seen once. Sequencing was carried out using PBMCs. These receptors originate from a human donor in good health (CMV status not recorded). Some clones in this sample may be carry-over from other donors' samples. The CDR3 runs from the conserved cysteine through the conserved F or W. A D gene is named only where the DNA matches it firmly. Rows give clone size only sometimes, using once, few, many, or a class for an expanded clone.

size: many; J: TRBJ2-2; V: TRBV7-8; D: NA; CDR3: CASSHNTGELFF; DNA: TGTGCCAGCAGCCATAACACCGGGGAGCTGTTTTTT
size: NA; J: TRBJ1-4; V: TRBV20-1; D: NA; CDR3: CSVLGGGEKLFF; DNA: TGCAGTGTTTTGGGGGGTGGTGAAAAACTGTTTTTT
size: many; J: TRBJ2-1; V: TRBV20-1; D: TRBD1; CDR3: CSARDSSSYNEQFF; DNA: TGCAGTGCTCGGGACAGTAGCTCCTACAATGAGCAGTTCTTC
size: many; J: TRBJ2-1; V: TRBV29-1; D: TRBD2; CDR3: CSVVAGVDYNEQFF; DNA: TGCAGCGTTGTAGCGGGAGTTGACTACAATGAGCAGTTCTTC
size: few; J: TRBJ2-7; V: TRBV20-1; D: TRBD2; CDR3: CSARDRLAGASYYEQYF; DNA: TGCAGTGCTAGAGATCGACTAGCGGGGGCGTCCTACTACGAGCAGTACTTC
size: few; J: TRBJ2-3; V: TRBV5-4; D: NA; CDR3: CASSSLLSSTDTQYF; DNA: TGTGCCAGCAGCTCACTACTTTCTAGCACAGATACGCAGTATTTT
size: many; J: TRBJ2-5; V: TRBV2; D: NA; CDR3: CASSEEVAETQYF; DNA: TGTGCCAGCAGTGAAGAGGTAGCTGAGACCCAGTACTTC
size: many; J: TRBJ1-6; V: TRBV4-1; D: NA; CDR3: CASSQDPESPLHF; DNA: TGCGCCAGCAGCCAAGATCCCGAGTCACCCCTCCACTTT
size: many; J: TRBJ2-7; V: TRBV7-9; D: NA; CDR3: CASSLNYEQYF; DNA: TGTGCCAGCAGCTTAAACTACGAGCAGTACTTC
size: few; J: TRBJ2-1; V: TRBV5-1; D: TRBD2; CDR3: CASSPGASGNEQFF; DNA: TGCGCCAGCAGCCCGGGGGCTAGCGGGAATGAGCAGTTCTTC
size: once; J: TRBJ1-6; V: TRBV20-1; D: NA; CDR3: CSARDPGGGPPLHF; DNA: TGCAGTGCTAGAGATCCCGGGGGCGGGCCACCCCTCCACTTT
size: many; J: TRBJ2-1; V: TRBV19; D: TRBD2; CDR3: CASSIGLAGHNEQFF; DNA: TGTGCCAGTAGTATTGGACTAGCGGGTCACAATGAGCAGTTCTTC
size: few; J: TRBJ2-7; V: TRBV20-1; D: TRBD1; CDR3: CRDLCRTARGEQYF; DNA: TGCAGGGACCTGTGTAGGACTGCCAGGGGGGAGCAGTACTTC
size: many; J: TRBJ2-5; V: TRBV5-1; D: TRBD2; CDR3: CASSPGLAGAAETQYF; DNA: TGCGCCAGCAGCCCGGGACTAGCGGGGGCCGCAGAGACCCAGTACTTC
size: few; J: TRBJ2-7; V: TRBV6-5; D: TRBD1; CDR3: CASSPDRANEQYF; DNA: TGTGCCAGCAGTCCCGACAGGGCGAACGAGCAGTACTTC
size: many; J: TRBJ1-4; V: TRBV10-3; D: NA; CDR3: CAISEALDEKLFF; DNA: TGTGCCATCAGTGAGGCCCTGGATGAAAAACTGTTTTTT
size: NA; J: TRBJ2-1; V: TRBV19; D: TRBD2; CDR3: CASRHSAAGVGNEQFF; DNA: TGTGCCAGTAGGCATAGCGCAGCGGGAGTCGGCAATGAGCAGTTCTTC
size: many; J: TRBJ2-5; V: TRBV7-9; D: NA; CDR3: CASSPFAGSQETQYF; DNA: TGTGCCAGCAGCCCTTTTGCGGGGAGTCAAGAGACCCAGTACTTC
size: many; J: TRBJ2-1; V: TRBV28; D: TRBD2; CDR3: CASSSYAQYSGKSLGEQFF; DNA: TGTGCCAGCAGTTCCTACGCACAATATAGCGGGAAAAGTCTCGGTGAGCAGTTCTTC
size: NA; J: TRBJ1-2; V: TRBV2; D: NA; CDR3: CATSDGSYGYTF; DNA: TGTGCCACCTCCGACGGTAGCTATGGCTACACCTTC
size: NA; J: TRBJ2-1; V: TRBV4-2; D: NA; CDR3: CASSASGTHQFNEQFF; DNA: TGTGCCAGCAGCGCTTCCGGGACTCACCAATTCAATGAGCAGTTCTTC
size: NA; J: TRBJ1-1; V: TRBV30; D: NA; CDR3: CAWSAGGSTEAFF; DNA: TGTGCCTGGAGTGCCGGGGGGAGCACTGAAGCTTTCTTT
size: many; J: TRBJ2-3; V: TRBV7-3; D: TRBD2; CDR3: CASSFSSGGSDTQYF; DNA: TGTGCCAGCAGTTTCTCTAGCGGGGGGTCAGATACGCAGTATTTT
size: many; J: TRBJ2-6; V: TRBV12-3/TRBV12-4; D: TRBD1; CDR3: CASTGTGPGANVLTF; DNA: TGTGCCAGCACCGGGACAGGGCCTGGGGCCAACGTCCTGACTTTC
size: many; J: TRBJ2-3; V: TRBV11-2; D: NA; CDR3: CASSFDWSTDTQYF; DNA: TGTGCCAGCAGCTTCGACTGGTCCACAGATACGCAGTATTTT
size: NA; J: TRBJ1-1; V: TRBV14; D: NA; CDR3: CASSLSHGEGTTEAFF; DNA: TGTGCCAGCAGCCTCTCCCACGGGGAGGGGACCACTGAAGCTTTCTTT
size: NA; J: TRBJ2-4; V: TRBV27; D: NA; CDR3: CASSLNPPRQNIQYF; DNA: TGTGCCAGCAGTTTGAACCCTCCTAGACAAAACATTCAGTACTTC
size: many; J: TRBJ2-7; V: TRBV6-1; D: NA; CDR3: CASSELRGRSYEQYF; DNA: TGTGCCAGCAGTGAATTGAGGGGACGCTCCTACGAGCAGTACTTC
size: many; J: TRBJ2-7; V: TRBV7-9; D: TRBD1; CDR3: CASSLAGDSSYEQYF; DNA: TGTGCCAGCAGCTTAGCGGGGGACAGCTCCTACGAGCAGTACTTC
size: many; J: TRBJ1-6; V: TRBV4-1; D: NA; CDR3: CASSPPGMNSPLHF; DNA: TGCGCCAGCAGCCCCCCGGGGATGAATTCACCCCTCCACTTT
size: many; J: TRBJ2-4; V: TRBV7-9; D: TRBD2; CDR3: CASSPAGRLAKNIQYF; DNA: TGTGCCAGCAGCCCAGCCGGGAGGCTAGCCAAAAACATTCAGTACTTC
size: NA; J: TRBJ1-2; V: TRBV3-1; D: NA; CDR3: CASSQDGVLGYTF; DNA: TGTGCCAGCAGCCAAGATGGGGTCCTCGGCTACACCTTC
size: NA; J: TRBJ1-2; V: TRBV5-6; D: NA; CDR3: CASSLGLDSTTSYGYTF; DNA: TGTGCCAGCAGCTTGGGGCTGGACAGCACAACAAGCTATGGCTACACCTTC
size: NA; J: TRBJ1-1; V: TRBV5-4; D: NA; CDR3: CASSSSGGQRGYTEAFF; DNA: TGTGCCAGCAGCTCCTCCGGGGGACAACGAGGGTACACTGAAGCTTTCTTT
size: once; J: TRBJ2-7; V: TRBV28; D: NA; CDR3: CASTVREAFYEQYF; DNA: TGTGCCAGCACTGTCCGTGAGGCGTTCTACGAGCAGTACTTC
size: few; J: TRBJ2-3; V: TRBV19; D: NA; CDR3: CASSTKPPGQQYF; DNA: TGTGCCAGTAGTACTAAACCCCCGGGACAGCAGTATTTT
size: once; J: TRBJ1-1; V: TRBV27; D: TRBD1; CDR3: CASRPDRGSDRWTEAFF; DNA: TGTGCCAGCAGGCCGGACAGGGGGTCCGATCGTTGGACTGAAGCTTTCTTT
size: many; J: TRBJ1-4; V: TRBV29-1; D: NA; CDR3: CSVELLTEAVNEKLFF; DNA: TGCAGCGTTGAATTACTGACGGAAGCTGTAAATGAAAAACTGTTTTTT
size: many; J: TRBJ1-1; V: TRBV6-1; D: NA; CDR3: CASRPHGLPMNTEAFF; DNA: TGTGCCAGCCGACCACATGGACTGCCTATGAACACTGAAGCTTTCTTT
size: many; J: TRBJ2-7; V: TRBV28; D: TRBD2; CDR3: CASRPTSGGPYEQYF; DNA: TGTGCCAGCAGGCCGACTAGCGGAGGCCCCTACGAGCAGTACTTC
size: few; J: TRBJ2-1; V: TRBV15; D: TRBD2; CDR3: CATSPGLAGGSSYNEQFF; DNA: TGTGCCACCAGCCCGGGACTAGCGGGGGGAAGCTCCTACAATGAGCAGTTCTTC
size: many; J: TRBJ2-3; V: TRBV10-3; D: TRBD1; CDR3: CAISERGTGQADTQYF; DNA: TGTGCCATCAGTGAGAGGGGGACAGGGCAAGCAGATACGCAGTATTTT
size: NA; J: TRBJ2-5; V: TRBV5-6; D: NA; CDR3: CASSSLLLAAAATQYF; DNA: TGTGCCAGCAGCTCACTACTGCTCGCGGCCGCGGCGACCCAGTACTTC
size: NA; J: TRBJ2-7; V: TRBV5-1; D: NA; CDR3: CASSFSISSYEQYF; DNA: TGCGCCAGCAGCTTTTCAATAAGCTCCTACGAGCAGTACTTC
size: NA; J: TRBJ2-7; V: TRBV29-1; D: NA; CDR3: CSVEGTSYEQYF; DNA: TGCAGCGTTGAAGGGACGTCCTACGAGCAGTACTTC
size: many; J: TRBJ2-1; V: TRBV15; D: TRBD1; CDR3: CATSRDPETGRFVNEQFF; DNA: TGTGCCACCAGCAGAGACCCCGAGACAGGGAGATTTGTCAATGAGCAGTTCTTC